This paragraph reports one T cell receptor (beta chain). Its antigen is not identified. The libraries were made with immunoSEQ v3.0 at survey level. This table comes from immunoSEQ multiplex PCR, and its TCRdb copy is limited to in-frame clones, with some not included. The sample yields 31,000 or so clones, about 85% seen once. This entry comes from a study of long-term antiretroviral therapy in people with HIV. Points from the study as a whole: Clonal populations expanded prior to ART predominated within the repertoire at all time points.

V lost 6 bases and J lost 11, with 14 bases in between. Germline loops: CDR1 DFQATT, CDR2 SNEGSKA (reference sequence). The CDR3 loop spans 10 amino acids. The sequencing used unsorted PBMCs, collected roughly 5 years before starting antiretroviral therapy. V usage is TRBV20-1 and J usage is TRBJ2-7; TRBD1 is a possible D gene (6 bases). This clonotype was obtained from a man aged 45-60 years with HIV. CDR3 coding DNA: TGCAGTGCGGGGGCTCACGTTGAGTACTTC. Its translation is CSAGAHVEYF.